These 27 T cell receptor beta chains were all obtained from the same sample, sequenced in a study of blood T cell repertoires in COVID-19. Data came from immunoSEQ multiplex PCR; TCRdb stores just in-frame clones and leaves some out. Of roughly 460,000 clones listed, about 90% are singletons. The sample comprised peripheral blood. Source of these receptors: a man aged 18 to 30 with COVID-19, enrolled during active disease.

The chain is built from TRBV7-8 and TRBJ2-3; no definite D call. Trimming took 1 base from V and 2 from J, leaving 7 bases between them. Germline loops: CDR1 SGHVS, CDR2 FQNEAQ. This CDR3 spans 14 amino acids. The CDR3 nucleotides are TGTGCCAGCAGCTTAGAAACAGCCACAGATACGCAGTATTTT. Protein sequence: CASSLETATDTQYF.

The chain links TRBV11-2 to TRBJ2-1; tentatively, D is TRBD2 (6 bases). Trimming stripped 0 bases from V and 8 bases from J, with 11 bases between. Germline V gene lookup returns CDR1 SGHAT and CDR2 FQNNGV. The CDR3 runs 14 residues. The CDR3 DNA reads TGTGCCAGCAGCTTAGAGTGGGGGGAGTATGAGCAGTTCTTC. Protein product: CASSLEWGEYEQFF.

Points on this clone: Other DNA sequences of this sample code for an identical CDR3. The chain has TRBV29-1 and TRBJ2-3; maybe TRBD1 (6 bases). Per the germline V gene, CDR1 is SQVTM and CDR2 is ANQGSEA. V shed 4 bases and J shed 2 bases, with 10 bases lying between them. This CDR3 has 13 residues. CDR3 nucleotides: TGCAGCGTTGTAGGACAGTACACAGATACGCAGTATTTT. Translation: CSVVGQYTDTQYF.

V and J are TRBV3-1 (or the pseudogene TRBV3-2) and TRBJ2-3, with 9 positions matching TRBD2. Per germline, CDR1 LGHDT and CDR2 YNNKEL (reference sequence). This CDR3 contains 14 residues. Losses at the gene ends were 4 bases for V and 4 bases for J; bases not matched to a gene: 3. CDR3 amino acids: CASSLVAGADTQYF. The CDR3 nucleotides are TGTGCCAGCAGCCTTGTAGCGGGGGCAGATACGCAGTATTTT.

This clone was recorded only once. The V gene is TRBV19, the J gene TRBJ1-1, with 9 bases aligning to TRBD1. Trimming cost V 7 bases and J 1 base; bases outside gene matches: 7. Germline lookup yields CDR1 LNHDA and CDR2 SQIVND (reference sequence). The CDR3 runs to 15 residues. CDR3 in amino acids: CASKTGGATNTEAFF. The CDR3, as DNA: TGTGCCAGTAAAACAGGGGGCGCGACGAACACTGAAGCTTTCTTT.

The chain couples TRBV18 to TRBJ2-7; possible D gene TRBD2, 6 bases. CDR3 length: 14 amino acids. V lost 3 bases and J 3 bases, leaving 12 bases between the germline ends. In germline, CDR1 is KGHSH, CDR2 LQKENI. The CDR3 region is CASSPGRESYEQYF. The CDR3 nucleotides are TGTGCCAGCTCACCGGGACGGGAGAGCTACGAGCAGTACTTC.

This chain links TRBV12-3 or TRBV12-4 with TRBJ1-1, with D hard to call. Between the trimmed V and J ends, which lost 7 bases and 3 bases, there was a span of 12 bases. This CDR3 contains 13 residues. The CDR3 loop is CASTPLVDTEAFF. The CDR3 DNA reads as TGTGCCAGCACTCCGCTAGTGGACACTGAAGCTTTCTTT.

For the CDR3, the DNA is TGTGCCAGCAGCTCGAGGCTAGCCAAACTCACAGATACGCAGTATTTT. Encoded protein: CASSSRLAKLTDTQYF. This chain connects TRBV7-2 to TRBJ2-3, with D possibly matching TRBD2 (5 bases). The V gene's germline CDR1 is SGHTA and CDR2 FQGNSA. The CDR3 loop spans 16 amino acids. V lost 4 bases and J lost 2, with 16 bases in between.

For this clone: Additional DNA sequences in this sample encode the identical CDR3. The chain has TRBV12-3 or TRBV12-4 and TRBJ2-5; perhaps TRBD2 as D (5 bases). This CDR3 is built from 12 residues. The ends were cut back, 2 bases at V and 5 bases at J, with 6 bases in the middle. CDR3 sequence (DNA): TGTGCCAGCAGTTTAAGAGGGGAGACCCAGTACTTC. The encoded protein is CASSLRGETQYF.

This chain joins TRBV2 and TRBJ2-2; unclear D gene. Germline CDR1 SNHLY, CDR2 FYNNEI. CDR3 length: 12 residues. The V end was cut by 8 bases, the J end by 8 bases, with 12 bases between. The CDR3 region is CASWEGTGELFF. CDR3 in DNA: TGTGCCAGCTGGGAAGGCACAGGGGAGCTGTTTTTT.

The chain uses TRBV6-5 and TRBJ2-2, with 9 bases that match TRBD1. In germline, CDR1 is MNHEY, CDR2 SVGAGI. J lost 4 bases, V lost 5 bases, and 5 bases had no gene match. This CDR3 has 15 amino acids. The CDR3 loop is CASSRGQGSTGELFF. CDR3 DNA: TGTGCCAGCAGTCGGGGACAGGGATCCACCGGGGAGCTGTTTTTT.

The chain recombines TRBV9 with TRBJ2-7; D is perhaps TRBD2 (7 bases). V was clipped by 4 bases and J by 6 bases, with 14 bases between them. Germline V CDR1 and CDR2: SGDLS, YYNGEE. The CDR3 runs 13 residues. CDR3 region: CASSTGGPTEQYF. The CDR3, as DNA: TGTGCCAGCAGCACGGGGGGCCCCACCGAGCAGTACTTC.

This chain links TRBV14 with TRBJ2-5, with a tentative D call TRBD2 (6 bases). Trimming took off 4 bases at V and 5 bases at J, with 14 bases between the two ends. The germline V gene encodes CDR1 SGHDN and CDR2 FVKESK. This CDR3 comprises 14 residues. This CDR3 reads CASSPDSAGETQYF. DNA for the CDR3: TGTGCCAGCAGCCCCGACAGTGCGGGGGAGACCCAGTACTTC.

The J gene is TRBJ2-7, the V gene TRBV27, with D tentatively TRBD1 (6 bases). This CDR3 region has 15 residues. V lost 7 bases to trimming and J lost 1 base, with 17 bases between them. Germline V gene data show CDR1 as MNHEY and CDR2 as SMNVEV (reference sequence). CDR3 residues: CASKNDRHPSYEQYF. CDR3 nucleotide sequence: TGTGCCAGCAAGAACGACAGGCACCCTTCCTACGAGCAGTACTTC.

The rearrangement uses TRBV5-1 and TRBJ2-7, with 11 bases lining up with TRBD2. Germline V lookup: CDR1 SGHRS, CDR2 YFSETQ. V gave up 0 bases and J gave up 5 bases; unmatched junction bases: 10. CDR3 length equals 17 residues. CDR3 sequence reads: CASSLASGLAGGNEQYF. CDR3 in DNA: TGCGCCAGCAGCTTGGCCAGTGGGCTAGCGGGGGGTAACGAGCAGTACTTC.

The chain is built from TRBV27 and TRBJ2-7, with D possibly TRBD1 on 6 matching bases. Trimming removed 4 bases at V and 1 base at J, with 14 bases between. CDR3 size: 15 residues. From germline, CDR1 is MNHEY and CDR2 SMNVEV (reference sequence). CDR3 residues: CASSSRQVSSYEQYF. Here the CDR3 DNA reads TGTGCCAGCAGTTCGAGACAGGTCTCGTCCTACGAGCAGTACTTC.

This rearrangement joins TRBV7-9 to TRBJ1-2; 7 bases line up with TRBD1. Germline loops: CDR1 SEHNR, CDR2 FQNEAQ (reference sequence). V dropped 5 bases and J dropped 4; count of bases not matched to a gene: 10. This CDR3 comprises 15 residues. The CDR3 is CASSARQGSGYGYTF. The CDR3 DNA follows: TGTGCCAGCAGCGCCCGACAGGGATCAGGCTATGGCTACACCTTC.

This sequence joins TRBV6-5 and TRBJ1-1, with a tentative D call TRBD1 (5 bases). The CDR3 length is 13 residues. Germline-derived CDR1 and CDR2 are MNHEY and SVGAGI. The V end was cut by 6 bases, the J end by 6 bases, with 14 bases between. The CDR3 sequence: CASRQGLSAEAFF. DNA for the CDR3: TGTGCCAGCAGGCAGGGCCTATCTGCTGAAGCTTTCTTT.

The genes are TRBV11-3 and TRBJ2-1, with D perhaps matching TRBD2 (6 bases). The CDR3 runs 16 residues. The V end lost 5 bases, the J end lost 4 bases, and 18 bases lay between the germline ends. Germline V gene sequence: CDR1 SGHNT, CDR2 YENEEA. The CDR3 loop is CASSKGGAHPYNEQFF. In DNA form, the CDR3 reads TGTGCCAGCAGCAAGGGCGGGGCGCACCCTTACAATGAGCAGTTCTTC.

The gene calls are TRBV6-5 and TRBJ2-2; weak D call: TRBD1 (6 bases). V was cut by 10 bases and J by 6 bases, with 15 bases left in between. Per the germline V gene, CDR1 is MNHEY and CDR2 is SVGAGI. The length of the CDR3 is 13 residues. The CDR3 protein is CATEETGAGELFF. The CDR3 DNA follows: TGTGCCACAGAAGAGACAGGCGCCGGGGAGCTGTTTTTT.

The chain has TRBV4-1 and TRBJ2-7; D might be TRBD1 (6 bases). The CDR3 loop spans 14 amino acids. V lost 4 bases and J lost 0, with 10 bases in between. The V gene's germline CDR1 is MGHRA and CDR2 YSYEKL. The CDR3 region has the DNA TGCGCCAGCAGCCCGGGACACACCTCCTACGAGCAGTACTTC. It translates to CASSPGHTSYEQYF.

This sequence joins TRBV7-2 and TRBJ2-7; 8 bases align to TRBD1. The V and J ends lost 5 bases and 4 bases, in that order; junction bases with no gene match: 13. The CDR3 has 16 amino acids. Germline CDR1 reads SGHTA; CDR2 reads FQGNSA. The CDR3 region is CASSPSPGQGLYEQYF. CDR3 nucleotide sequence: TGTGCCAGCAGCCCCAGCCCCGGACAGGGCCTTTACGAGCAGTACTTC.

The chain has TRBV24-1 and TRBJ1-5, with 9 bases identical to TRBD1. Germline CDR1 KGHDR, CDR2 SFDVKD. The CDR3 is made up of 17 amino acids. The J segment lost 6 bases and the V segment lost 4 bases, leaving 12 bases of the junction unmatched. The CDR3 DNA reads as TGTGCCACCAGTGAGTATGTTGCACAGGGGGCATGTCAGCCCCAGCATTTT. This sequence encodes CATSEYVAQGACQPQHF.

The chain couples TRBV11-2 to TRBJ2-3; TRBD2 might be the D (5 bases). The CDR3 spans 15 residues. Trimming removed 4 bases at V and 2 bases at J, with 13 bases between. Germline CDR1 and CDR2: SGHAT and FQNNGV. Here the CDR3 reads CASSSEAWNTDTQYF. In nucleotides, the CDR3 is TGTGCCAGCAGCTCGGAGGCCTGGAACACAGATACGCAGTATTTT.

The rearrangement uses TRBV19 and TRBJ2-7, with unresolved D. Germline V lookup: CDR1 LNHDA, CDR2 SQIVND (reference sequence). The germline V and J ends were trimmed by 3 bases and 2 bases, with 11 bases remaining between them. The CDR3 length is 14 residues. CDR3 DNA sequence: TGTGCCAGTAGTATCCGGGTAGGTGCCTACGAGCAGTACTTC. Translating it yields CASSIRVGAYEQYF.

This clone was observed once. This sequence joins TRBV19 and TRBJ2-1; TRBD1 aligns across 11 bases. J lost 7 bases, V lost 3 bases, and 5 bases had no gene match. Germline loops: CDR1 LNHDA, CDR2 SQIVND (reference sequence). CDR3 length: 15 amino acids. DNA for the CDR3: TGTGCCAGTAGTATGGGGGACAGGGGGAATAATGAGCAGTTCTTC. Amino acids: CASSMGDRGNNEQFF.

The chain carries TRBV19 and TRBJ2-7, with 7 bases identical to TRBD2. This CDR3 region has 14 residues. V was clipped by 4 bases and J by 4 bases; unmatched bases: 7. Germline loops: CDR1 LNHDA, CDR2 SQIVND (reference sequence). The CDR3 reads CASSTPGLLYEQYF. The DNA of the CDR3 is TGTGCCAGTAGTACCCCGGGACTACTTTACGAGCAGTACTTC. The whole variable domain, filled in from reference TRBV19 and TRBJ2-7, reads DGGITQSPKYLFRKEGQNVTLSCEQNLNHDAMYWYRQDPGQGLRLIYYSQIVNDFQKGDIAEGYSVSREKKESFPLTVTSAQKNPTAFYLCASSTPGLLYEQYFGPGTRLTVT.